This T cell receptor beta chain derives from a study of blood T cells in healthy people across ages. The germline V gene encodes CDR1 MGHRA and CDR2 YSYEKL. There are 15 residues in the CDR3. With 0 bases removed from V and 0 bases from J, the gap between germline ends came to 7 bases. Then a second PCR, running roughly 6 to 11 cycles, was carried out with a sample-barcoded 5' primer and a J-beta primer mix. TCRdb called the 5' RACE reads again in MiXCR, with one record for every CDR3 protein. The data show 2 million or so distinct CDR3 sequences, around half seen once. Input material: blood. The chain couples TRBV4-1 to TRBJ2-3; no firm D call. The sequence came from a middle-aged woman in good health. The DNA of the CDR3 is TGCGCCAGCAGCCAAGATCCGTCCAGCACAGATACGCAGTATTTT. Its protein is CASSQDPSSTDTQYF.